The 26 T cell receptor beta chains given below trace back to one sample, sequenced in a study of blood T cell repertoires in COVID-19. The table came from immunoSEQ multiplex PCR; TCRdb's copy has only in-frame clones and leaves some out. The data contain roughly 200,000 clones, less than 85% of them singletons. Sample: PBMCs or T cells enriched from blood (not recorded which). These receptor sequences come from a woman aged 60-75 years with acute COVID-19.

This CDR3 is CARRPDRENTEAFF. The CDR3 nucleotides are TGTGCCAGGAGGCCGGACAGGGAGAACACTGAAGCTTTCTTT. This chain uses TRBV2 with TRBJ1-1; 8 bases are a match to TRBD1. The germline V gene encodes CDR1 SNHLY and CDR2 FYNNEI. CDR3 size: 14 residues. V shed 9 bases, J shed 1 base, and the junction held 7 bases outside the gene matches. Full variable domain (outside the CDR3, taken from reference TRBV2 and TRBJ1-1): EPEVTQTPSHQVTQMGQEVILRCVPISNHLYFYWYRQILGQKVEFLVSFYNNEISEKSEIFDDQFSVERPDGSNFTLKIRSTKLEDSAMYFCARRPDRENTEAFFGQGTRLTVV.

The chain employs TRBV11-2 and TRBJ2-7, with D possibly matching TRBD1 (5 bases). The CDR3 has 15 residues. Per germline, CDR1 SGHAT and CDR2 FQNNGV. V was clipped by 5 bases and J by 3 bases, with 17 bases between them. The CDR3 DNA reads TGTGCCAGCAGCCACCCAGGGAAAAGGATCTACGAGCAGTACTTC. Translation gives CASSHPGKRIYEQYF.

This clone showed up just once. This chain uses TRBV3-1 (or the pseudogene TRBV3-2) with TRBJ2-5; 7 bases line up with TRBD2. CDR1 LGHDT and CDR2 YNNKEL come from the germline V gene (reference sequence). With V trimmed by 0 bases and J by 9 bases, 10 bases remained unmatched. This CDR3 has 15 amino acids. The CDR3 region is CASSQDLLAAWPQYF. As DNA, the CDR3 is TGTGCCAGCAGCCAAGATCTCCTAGCGGCCTGGCCCCAGTACTTC.

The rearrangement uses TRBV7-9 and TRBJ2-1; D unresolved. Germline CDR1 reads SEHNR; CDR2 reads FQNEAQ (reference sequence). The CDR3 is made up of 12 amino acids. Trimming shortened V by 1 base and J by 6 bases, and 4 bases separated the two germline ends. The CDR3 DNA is TGTGCCAGCAGCTTAGGGAGCAATGAGCAGTTCTTC. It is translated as CASSLGSNEQFF.

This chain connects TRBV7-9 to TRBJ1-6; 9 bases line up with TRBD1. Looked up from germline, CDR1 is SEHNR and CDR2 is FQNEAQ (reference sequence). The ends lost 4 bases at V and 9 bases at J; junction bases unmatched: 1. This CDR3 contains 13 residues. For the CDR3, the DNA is TGTGCCAGCAGCTCGACAGGGGGTTCACCCCTCCACTTT. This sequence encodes CASSSTGGSPLHF.

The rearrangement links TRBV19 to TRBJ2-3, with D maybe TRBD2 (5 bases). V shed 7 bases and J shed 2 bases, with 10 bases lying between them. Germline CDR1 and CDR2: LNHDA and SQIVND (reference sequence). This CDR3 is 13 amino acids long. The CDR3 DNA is TGTGCCAGTACCTCGGGATACACAGATACGCAGTATTTT. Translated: CASTSGYTDTQYF.

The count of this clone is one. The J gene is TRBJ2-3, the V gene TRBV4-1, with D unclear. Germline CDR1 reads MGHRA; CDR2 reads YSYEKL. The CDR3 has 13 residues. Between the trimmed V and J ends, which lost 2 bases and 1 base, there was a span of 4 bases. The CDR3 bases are TGCGCCAGCAGCCAACTTGGCACAGATACGCAGTATTTT. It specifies CASSQLGTDTQYF.

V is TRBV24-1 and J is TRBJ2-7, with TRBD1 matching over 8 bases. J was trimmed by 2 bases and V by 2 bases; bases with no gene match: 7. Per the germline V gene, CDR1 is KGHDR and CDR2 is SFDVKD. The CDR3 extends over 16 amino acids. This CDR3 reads CATSDSTGQDPYEQYF. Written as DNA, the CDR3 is TGTGCCACCAGTGATTCCACGGGACAGGATCCCTACGAGCAGTACTTC.

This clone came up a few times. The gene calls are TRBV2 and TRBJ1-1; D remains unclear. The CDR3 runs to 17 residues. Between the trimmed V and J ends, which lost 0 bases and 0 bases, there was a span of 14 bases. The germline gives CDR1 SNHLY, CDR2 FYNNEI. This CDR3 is CASSEALVGSLNTEAFF. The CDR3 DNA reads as TGTGCCAGCAGTGAAGCGCTGGTCGGTTCTTTGAACACTGAAGCTTTCTTT. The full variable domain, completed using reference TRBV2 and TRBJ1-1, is EPEVTQTPSHQVTQMGQEVILRCVPISNHLYFYWYRQILGQKVEFLVSFYNNEISEKSEIFDDQFSVERPDGSNFTLKIRSTKLEDSAMYFCASSEALVGSLNTEAFFGQGTRLTVV.

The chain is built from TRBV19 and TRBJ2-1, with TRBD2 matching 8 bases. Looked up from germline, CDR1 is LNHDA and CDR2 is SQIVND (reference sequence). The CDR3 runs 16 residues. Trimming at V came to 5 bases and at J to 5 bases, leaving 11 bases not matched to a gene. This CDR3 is CASSFRGTRVHNEQFF. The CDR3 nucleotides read TGTGCCAGTAGTTTTAGAGGGACTAGGGTTCACAATGAGCAGTTCTTC.

The CDR3, as DNA: TGTGCCAGCAGTAAAGGGGTATCCGTC. This encodes CASSKGVSV. The chain is built from TRBV5-6 and TRBJ2-7; D might be TRBD1 (5 bases). The CDR3 runs 9 residues. Germline-derived CDR1 and CDR2 are SGHDT and YYEEEE.

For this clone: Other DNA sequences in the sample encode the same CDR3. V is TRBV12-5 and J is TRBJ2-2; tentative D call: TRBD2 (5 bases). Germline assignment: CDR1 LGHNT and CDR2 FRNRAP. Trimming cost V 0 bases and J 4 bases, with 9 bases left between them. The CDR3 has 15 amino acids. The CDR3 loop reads CASGLVLGSTGELFF. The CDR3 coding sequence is TGTGCTAGTGGTTTGGTACTTGGGAGCACCGGGGAGCTGTTTTTT.

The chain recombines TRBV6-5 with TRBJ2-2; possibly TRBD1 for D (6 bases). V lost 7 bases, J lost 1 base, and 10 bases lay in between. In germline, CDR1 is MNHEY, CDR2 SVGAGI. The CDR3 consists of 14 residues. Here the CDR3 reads CASILGQNTGELFF. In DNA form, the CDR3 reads TGTGCCAGCATCCTGGGACAGAACACCGGGGAGCTGTTTTTT.

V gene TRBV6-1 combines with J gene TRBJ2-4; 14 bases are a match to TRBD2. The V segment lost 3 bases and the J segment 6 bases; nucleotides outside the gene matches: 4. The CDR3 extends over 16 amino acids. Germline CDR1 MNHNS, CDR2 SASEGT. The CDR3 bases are TGTGCCAGCAGTGACCCGGGACTAGCGGGAGCAAACATTCAGTACTTC. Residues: CASSDPGLAGANIQYF.

CDR3 sequence: CASSSTDTPSKFNYGYTF. In DNA form, the CDR3 reads TGTGCCAGCAGTTCGACGGACACTCCCTCCAAGTTCAACTATGGCTACACCTTC. V is TRBV6-2 or TRBV6-3 and J is TRBJ1-2, with D possibly being TRBD1 (5 bases). The CDR3 consists of 18 residues. Germline CDR1 MNHEY, CDR2 SVGEGT. V lost 4 bases to trimming and J lost 2 bases, with 23 bases between them.

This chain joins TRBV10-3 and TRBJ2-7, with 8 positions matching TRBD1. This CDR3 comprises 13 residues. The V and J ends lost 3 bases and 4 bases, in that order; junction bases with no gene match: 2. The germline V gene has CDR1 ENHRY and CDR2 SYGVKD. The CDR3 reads CAISDRGQYEQYF. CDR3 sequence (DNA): TGTGCCATCAGTGACAGGGGGCAATACGAGCAGTACTTC.

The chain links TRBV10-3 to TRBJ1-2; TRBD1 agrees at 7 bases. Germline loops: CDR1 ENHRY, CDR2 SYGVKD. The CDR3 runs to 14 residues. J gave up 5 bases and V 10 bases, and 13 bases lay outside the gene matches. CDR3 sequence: CATLPSRGRYGYTF. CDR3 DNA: TGTGCCACCCTCCCCAGCAGGGGGAGGTATGGCTACACCTTC.

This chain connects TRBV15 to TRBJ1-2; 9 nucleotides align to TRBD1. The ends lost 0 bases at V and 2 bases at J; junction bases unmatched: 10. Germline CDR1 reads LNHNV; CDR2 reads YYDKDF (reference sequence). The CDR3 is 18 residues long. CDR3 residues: CATSREVSSGTGNYGYTF. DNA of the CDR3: TGTGCCACCAGCAGAGAGGTCTCATCCGGGACAGGGAACTATGGCTACACCTTC. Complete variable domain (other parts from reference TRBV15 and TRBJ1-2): DAMVIQNPRYQVTQFGKPVTLSCSQTLNHNVMYWYQQKSSQAPKLLFHYYDKDFNNEADTPDNFQSRRPNTSFCFLDIRSPGLGDTAMYLCATSREVSSGTGNYGYTFGSGTRLTVV.

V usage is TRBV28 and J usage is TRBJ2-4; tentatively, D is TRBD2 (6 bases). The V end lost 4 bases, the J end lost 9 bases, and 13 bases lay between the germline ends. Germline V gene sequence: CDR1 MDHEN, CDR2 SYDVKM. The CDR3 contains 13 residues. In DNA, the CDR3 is TGTGCCAGCAGTTCCGCGGGGAGTGGCATTCAGTACTTC. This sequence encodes CASSSAGSGIQYF.

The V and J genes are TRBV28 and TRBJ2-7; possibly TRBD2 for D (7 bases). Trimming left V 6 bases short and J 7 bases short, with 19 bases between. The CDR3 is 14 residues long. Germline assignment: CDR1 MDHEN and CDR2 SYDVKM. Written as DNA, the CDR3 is TGTGCCAGCAGGACGGGGGGCCCTTCCCCGGAGCAGTACGTC. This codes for CASRTGGPSPEQYV.

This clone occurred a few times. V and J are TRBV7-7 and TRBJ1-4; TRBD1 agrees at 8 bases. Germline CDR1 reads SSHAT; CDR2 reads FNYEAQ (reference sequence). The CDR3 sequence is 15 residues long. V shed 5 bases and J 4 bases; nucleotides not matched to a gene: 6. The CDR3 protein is CASSPTTGVNEKLFF. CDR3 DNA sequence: TGTGCCAGCAGCCCGACGACAGGGGTTAATGAAAAACTGTTTTTT.

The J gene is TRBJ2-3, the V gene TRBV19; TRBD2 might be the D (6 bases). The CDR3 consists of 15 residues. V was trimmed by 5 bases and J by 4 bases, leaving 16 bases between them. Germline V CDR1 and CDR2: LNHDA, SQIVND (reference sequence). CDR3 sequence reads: CASSRPLAGPDTQYF. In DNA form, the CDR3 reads TGTGCCAGTAGTCGACCACTAGCCGGCCCAGATACGCAGTATTTT.

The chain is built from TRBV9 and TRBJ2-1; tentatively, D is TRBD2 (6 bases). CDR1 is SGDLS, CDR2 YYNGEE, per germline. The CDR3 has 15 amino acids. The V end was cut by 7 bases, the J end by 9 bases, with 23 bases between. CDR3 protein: CASRSAGTGSGEQFF. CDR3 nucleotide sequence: TGTGCCAGCCGGAGCGCGGGGACCGGCTCCGGTGAGCAGTTCTTC.

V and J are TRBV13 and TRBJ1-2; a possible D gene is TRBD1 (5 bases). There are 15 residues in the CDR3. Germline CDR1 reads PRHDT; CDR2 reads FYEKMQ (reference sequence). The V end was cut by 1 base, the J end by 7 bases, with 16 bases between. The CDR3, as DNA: TGTGCCAGCAGCTTAGAATCCAGGGCGAGAGTTGGCTACACCTTC. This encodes CASSLESRARVGYTF.

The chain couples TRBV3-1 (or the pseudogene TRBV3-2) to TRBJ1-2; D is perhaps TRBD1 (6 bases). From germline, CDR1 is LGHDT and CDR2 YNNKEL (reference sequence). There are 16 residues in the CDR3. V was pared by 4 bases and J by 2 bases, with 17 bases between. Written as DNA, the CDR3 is TGTGCCAGCAGCCCCCTCGGGGGGGCGGTAAACTATGGCTACACCTTC. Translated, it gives CASSPLGGAVNYGYTF.

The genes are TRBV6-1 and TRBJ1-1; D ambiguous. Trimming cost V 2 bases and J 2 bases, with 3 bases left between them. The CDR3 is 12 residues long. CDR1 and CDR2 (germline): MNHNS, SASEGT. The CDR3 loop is CASSESNTEAFF. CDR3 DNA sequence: TGTGCCAGCAGTGAATCTAACACTGAAGCTTTCTTT.